Each of the 25 T cell receptor beta chains below was sequenced from the same sample in a study of blood T cell repertoires in COVID-19. Generated by immunoSEQ multiplex PCR, the TCRdb table keeps only in-frame clones and is missing some. The table has about 360,000 clones, 70% to 90% seen once. Sequencing was performed on PBMCs or T cells enriched from blood (not recorded which). The origin of the receptors is a woman between 40 and 55 years old with acute COVID-19.

V gene TRBV6-4 combines with J gene TRBJ1-3; 8 bases are shared with TRBD1. The CDR3 is 16 residues long. V dropped 3 bases and J dropped 3; count of bases not matched to a gene: 7. Germline CDR1 and CDR2: MRHNA and SNTAGT. In nucleotides, the CDR3 is TGTGCCAGCAGTGATGGTGGCGGACAGGGTGGAAACACCATATATTTT. As protein: CASSDGGGQGGNTIYF.

The rearrangement links TRBV29-1 to TRBJ2-1; 10 bases map to TRBD2. The trim removed 7 bases at V and 9 bases at J, leaving 9 bases unmatched. There are 13 residues in the CDR3. In germline, CDR1 is SQVTM, CDR2 ANQGSEA. The CDR3 reads CSAQRGGRGEQFF. The CDR3 DNA follows: TGCAGCGCCCAGCGGGGGGGCCGGGGTGAGCAGTTCTTC.

V and J are TRBV30 and TRBJ1-2; a possible D gene is TRBD1 (5 bases). The CDR3 length is 13 residues. The V and J ends lost 3 bases and 1 base respectively, with 9 bases between them. The germline CDR1 and CDR2 sequences are GTSNPN and SVGIG (reference sequence). The CDR3 DNA reads TGTGCCTGGAGCAAAGGGGATAACTATGGCTACACCTTC. Its protein is CAWSKGDNYGYTF.

The chain carries TRBV19 and TRBJ2-5; 9 nucleotides line up with TRBD1. CDR1 and CDR2 from the germline V gene are LNHDA and SQIVND (reference sequence). Trimming at V came to 6 bases and at J to 6 bases, leaving 8 bases not matched to a gene. The CDR3 contains 14 residues. CDR3 bases: TGTGCCAGTAGCCGGGACAGGGTCTTACAGACCCAGTACTTC. Encoded protein: CASSRDRVLQTQYF.

This clone appeared once. The chain is built from TRBV29-1 and TRBJ2-4, with TRBD1 matching 7 bases. The V segment lost 6 bases and the J segment 2 bases; nucleotides outside the gene matches: 4. The CDR3 extends over 13 amino acids. In germline, CDR1 is SQVTM, CDR2 ANQGSEA. The CDR3 loop is CSVQQGTKNIQYF. Written as DNA, the CDR3 is TGCAGCGTCCAACAGGGGACCAAAAACATTCAGTACTTC.

The chain uses TRBV7-2 and TRBJ1-2, with 7 bases identical to TRBD1. Germline CDR1 is SGHTA and CDR2 is FQGNSA. Losses at the gene ends were 2 bases for V and 8 bases for J; bases not matched to a gene: 5. The CDR3 is 13 amino acids. CDR3 bases: TGTGCCAGCAGCTTAATCCAGGGGGACGGCTACACCTTC. It encodes CASSLIQGDGYTF.

This sequence joins TRBV18 and TRBJ2-7; D is unclear. There are 14 residues in the CDR3. Trimming cost V 1 base and J 2 bases, with 9 bases left between them. In germline, CDR1 is KGHSH, CDR2 LQKENI. This CDR3 reads CASSPLGITYEQYF. In nucleotides, the CDR3 is TGTGCCAGCTCACCACTCGGTATCACCTACGAGCAGTACTTC. Drawing the rest from reference TRBV18 and TRBJ2-7, the complete variable domain is NAGVMQNPRHLVRRRGQEARLRCSPMKGHSHVYWYRQLPEEGLKFMVYLQKENIIDESGMPKERFSAEFPKEGPSILRIQQVVRGDSAAYFCASSPLGITYEQYFGPGTRLTVT.

The V and J genes are TRBV6-1 and TRBJ1-1; D may be TRBD1 (5 bases). Between the trimmed V and J ends, which lost 2 bases and 2 bases, there was a span of 9 bases. CDR1 MNHNS and CDR2 SASEGT come from the germline V gene. This CDR3 contains 14 residues. CDR3 in amino acids: CASSERGYNTEAFF. The CDR3 DNA sequence: TGTGCCAGCAGTGAACGGGGGTACAACACTGAAGCTTTCTTT.

The chain links TRBV10-2 to TRBJ2-7, with 10 bases aligning to TRBD2. The trim removed 0 bases at V and 3 bases at J, leaving 2 bases unmatched. Germline loops: CDR1 WSHSY, CDR2 SAAADI. This CDR3 comprises 15 residues. CDR3 sequence reads: CASSESIAGGYEQYF. The DNA for the CDR3 is TGCGCCAGCAGTGAGTCGATAGCGGGGGGCTACGAGCAGTACTTC.

This chain uses TRBV2 with TRBJ1-1, with TRBD1 matching over 9 bases. Germline CDR1 SNHLY, CDR2 FYNNEI. J lost 1 base, V lost 4 bases, and 4 bases had no gene match. This CDR3 is 15 amino acids long. The CDR3 DNA reads as TGTGCCAGCAGTGTCACGGGACAGGGGAACACTGAAGCTTTCTTT. It codes for CASSVTGQGNTEAFF.

This clone was detected once. The chain employs TRBV5-6 and TRBJ2-7; 9 nucleotides match TRBD1. The V gene end was trimmed by 3 bases and the J gene end by 7 bases; junction bases not matched to a gene: 8. Germline lookup yields CDR1 SGHDT and CDR2 YYEEEE. This CDR3 contains 14 residues. The CDR3 nucleotides are TGTGCCAGCAGCTCCGGGACAGGGAATGGGGAGCAGTACTTC. Its protein product is CASSSGTGNGEQYF. Full variable domain (outside the CDR3, taken from reference TRBV5-6 and TRBJ2-7): DAGVTQSPTHLIKTRGQQVTLRCSPKSGHDTVSWYQQALGQGPQFIFQYYEEEERQRGNFPDRFSGHQFPNYSSELNVNALLLGDSALYLCASSSGTGNGEQYFGPGTRLTVT.

The rearrangement links TRBV27 to TRBJ2-5; D not resolved. V was cut by 0 bases and J by 2 bases, with 4 bases left in between. The germline V gene encodes CDR1 MNHEY and CDR2 SMNVEV (reference sequence). The CDR3 runs to 13 residues. The DNA for the CDR3 is TGTGCCAGCAGTTTATCCCTGCAAGAGACCCAGTACTTC. Translated: CASSLSLQETQYF.

The chain's CDR3 is CASSHPGTGLSGNTIYF. DNA for the CDR3: TGTGCCAGCAGCCACCCCGGGACAGGGCTCTCTGGAAACACCATATATTTT. The V gene is TRBV3-1 (or the pseudogene TRBV3-2), the J gene TRBJ1-3, with 9 bases identical to TRBD1. CDR1 is LGHDT and CDR2 is YNNKEL in the germline V gene (reference sequence). V was clipped by 3 bases and J by 0 bases; unmatched bases: 6. This CDR3 spans 17 amino acids.

The chain couples TRBV5-1 to TRBJ1-3; maybe TRBD1 (5 bases). Germline lookup yields CDR1 SGHRS and CDR2 YFSETQ. V was clipped by 4 bases and J by 1 base, with 12 bases between them. This CDR3 contains 15 residues. CDR3 DNA sequence: TGCGCCAGCAGCCCGGTGCAGGGATCTGGAAACACCATATATTTT. It specifies CASSPVQGSGNTIYF. The full variable domain, completed using reference TRBV5-1 and TRBJ1-3, is KAGVTQTPRYLIKTRGQQVTLSCSPISGHRSVSWYQQTPGQGLQFLFEYFSETQRNKGNFPGRFSGRQFSNSRSEMNVSTLELGDSALYLCASSPVQGSGNTIYFGEGSWLTVV.

The V and J genes are TRBV5-1 and TRBJ1-1; a possible D gene is TRBD1 (6 bases). The CDR3 has 16 amino acids. CDR1 is SGHRS and CDR2 is YFSETQ in the germline V gene. Between the trimmed V and J ends, which lost 2 bases and 5 bases, there was a span of 19 bases. The CDR3, as DNA: TGCGCCAGCAGCTTCATAGCACAGGGTTTGGGGACTGAAGCTTTCTTT. It specifies CASSFIAQGLGTEAFF.

The V and J genes are TRBV20-1 and TRBJ2-1, with D perhaps matching TRBD1 (6 bases). Between the trimmed V and J ends, which lost 3 bases and 8 bases, there was a span of 11 bases. Looked up from germline, CDR1 is DFQATT and CDR2 is SNEGSKA (reference sequence). CDR3 length equals 12 residues. The CDR3: CSASPRGHEQFF. CDR3 DNA sequence: TGCAGTGCTAGTCCCAGGGGTCATGAGCAGTTCTTC.

This clone was detected only a few times. V gene TRBV30 combines with J gene TRBJ2-2, with TRBD2 identical over 9 bases. The CDR3 has 16 residues. The V segment lost 5 bases and the J segment 0 bases; nucleotides outside the gene matches: 7. CDR1 GTSNPN and CDR2 SVGIG come from the germline V gene (reference sequence). The CDR3 spells CAWSGLAGPNTGELFF. CDR3 coding DNA: TGTGCCTGGTCGGGACTAGCTGGCCCGAACACCGGGGAGCTGTTTTTT.

The genes are TRBV7-9 and TRBJ1-5; maybe TRBD1 (5 bases). In germline, CDR1 is SEHNR, CDR2 FQNEAQ (reference sequence). The CDR3 contains 12 residues. V dropped 4 bases and J dropped 5 bases, with 6 bases sitting between them. CDR3 protein: CASSWGDQPQHF. CDR3 in DNA: TGTGCCAGCAGCTGGGGGGATCAGCCCCAGCATTTT.

A single count supports this clone. The J gene is TRBJ2-5, the V gene TRBV27, with 8 nucleotides matching TRBD2. J gave up 2 bases and V 5 bases, and 4 bases lay outside the gene matches. The V gene's germline CDR1 is MNHEY and CDR2 SMNVEV (reference sequence). The CDR3 sequence is 14 residues long. The CDR3 DNA reads as TGTGCCAGCAGTCTCGGCGGGGGGCAAGAGACCCAGTACTTC. This encodes CASSLGGGQETQYF.

The V and J genes are TRBV6-5 and TRBJ2-5; TRBD2 agrees at 9 bases. Germline V gene data show CDR1 as MNHEY and CDR2 as SVGAGI. The CDR3 covers 15 residues. The trim removed 6 bases at V and 5 bases at J, leaving 10 bases unmatched. CDR3 sequence (DNA): TGTGCCAGCAGGGGTAGCGGGGGCTTGAGGGAGACCCAGTACTTC. Amino acid sequence: CASRGSGGLRETQYF.

This chain connects TRBV19 to TRBJ2-5, with TRBD2 matching over 9 bases. Losses at the gene ends were 7 bases for V and 5 bases for J; bases not matched to a gene: 8. Germline V CDR1 and CDR2: LNHDA, SQIVND (reference sequence). CDR3 length: 14 amino acids. CDR3: CASKGLAKGETQYF. The CDR3 DNA reads TGTGCCAGTAAAGGACTAGCGAAGGGTGAGACCCAGTACTTC.

The J gene is TRBJ1-2, the V gene TRBV19; no clear D. V shed 4 bases and J shed 0 bases, with 12 bases lying between them. Germline CDR1 and CDR2: LNHDA and SQIVND (reference sequence). CDR3 size: 15 residues. CDR3 loop: CASSKVAGPNYGYTF. The CDR3 nucleotides read TGTGCCAGTAGTAAGGTTGCAGGTCCTAACTATGGCTACACCTTC.

DNA of the CDR3: TGTGCCAGCAGCCCGAGGGGACAGGGGGGCACTGAAGCTTTCTTT. Protein sequence: CASSPRGQGGTEAFF. The chain has TRBV7-2 and TRBJ1-1, with 11 bases matching TRBD1. Trimming cost V 5 bases and J 4 bases; bases outside gene matches: 6. Germline loops: CDR1 SGHTA, CDR2 FQGNSA. This CDR3 has 15 residues.

The J gene is TRBJ2-6, the V gene TRBV5-6; 10 nucleotides line up with TRBD2. The trim removed 0 bases at V and 1 base at J, leaving 4 bases unmatched. The CDR3 is 18 amino acids. Germline CDR1 is SGHDT and CDR2 is YYEEEE. The CDR3 sequence is CASSLVSSGGSGANVLTF. CDR3 coding DNA: TGTGCCAGCAGCTTGGTGTCTAGCGGGGGATCTGGGGCCAACGTCCTGACTTTC.

V gene TRBV27 combines with J gene TRBJ1-2; D is perhaps TRBD1 (6 bases). Germline V gene sequence: CDR1 MNHEY, CDR2 SMNVEV (reference sequence). V was shortened by 4 bases and J by 4 bases, with 10 bases between the two germline ends. There are 13 residues in the CDR3. This CDR3 reads CASSSGQTYGYTF. In DNA, the CDR3 is TGTGCCAGCAGTTCCGGACAGACCTATGGCTACACCTTC.